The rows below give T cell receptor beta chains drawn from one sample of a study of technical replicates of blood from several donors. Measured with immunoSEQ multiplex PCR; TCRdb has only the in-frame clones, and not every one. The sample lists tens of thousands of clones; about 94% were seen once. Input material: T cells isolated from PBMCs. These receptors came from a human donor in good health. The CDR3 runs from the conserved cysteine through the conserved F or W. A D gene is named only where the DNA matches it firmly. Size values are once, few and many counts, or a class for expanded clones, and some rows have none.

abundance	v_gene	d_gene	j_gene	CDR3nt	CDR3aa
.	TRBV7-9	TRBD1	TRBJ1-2	TGTGCCAGCAGCCCCATAAGACAGGGGGCGACGGGGTCGGGCTACACCTTC	CASSPIRQGATGSGYTF
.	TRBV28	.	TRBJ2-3	TGTGCCAGCAGTTTACCGGGGTCGGGCACAGATACGCAGTATTTT	CASSLPGSGTDTQYF
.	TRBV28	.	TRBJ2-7	TGTGCCAGCAGGGAGGAGAGCTCCTACGAGCAGTACTTC	CASREESSYEQYF
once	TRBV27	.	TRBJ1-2	TGTGCCAGCAGTCACCAGGTCCCCGGAGCGGATGGCTACACCTTC	CASSHQVPGADGYTF
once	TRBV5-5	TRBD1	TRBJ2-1	TGTGCCAGCGGGATACAGGGGTACAATGAGCAGTTCTTC	CASGIQGYNEQFF
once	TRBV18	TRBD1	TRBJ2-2	TGTGCCAGCTCACCGCCTGGGACAGTAAACACCGGGGAGCTGTTTTTT	CASSPPGTVNTGELFF
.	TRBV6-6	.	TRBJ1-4	TGTGCCAGCAGTCACCTGGGGGGGGCGGATGAAAAACTGTTTTTT	CASSHLGGADEKLFF
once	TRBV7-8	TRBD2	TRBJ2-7	TGTGCCAGCGGAAGTCAAGCGGGAGATTACGAGCAGTACTTC	CASGSQAGDYEQYF
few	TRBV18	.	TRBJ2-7	TGTGCCAGCTCACCACCGTTCCGGGTCTACGAGCAGTACTTC	CASSPPFRVYEQYF
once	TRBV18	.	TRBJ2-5	TGTGCCAGCTCACCTTCTGAGACCCAGTACTTC	CASSPSETQYF
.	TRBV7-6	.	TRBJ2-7	TGTGCCAGCAGCTTAGAGGTGGGCAGATCCTACGAGCAGTACTTC	CASSLEVGRSYEQYF
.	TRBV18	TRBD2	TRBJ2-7	TGTGCCAGCTCACCGGGACTAGCGGGGTTGGGCGAGCAGTACTTC	CASSPGLAGLGEQYF
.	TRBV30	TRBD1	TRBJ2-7	TGTGCCTCGATAGGGCCCGGGACAGGTTTCCACGAGCAGTACTTC	CASIGPGTGFHEQYF
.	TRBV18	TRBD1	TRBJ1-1	TGTGCCAGCTCACCGGGACAGGGGTTGGACACTGAAGCTTTCTTT	CASSPGQGLDTEAFF
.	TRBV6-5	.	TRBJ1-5	TGTGCCAGCAGTTGGCGACAGAGCAATCAGCCCCAGCATTTT	CASSWRQSNQPQHF
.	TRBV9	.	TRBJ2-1	TGTGCCAGCAGCGTAGTAACGTCGGGACTCCGGAACAATGAGCAGTTCTTC	CASSVVTSGLRNNEQFF
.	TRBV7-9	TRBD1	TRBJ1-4	TGTGCCAGCAGCTTCCAGGGGGCGCAACCCGTTTTT	CASSFQGAQPVF
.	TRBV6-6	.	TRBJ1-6	TGTGCCAGCAGTTCAAAGCTTTCACCCCTCCACTTT	CASSSKLSPLHF
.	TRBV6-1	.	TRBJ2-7	TGTGCCAGCAGTGAGAGCTTTGAGCAGTACTTC	CASSESFEQYF
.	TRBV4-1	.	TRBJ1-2	TGCGCCAGCAGCCAAGATACAGGAAGAGGCTACACCTTC	CASSQDTGRGYTF
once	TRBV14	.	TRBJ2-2	TGTGCCAGCAGCCAAGATCTTCCCGGGGAGCTGTTTTTT	CASSQDLPGELFF
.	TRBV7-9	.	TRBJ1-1	TGTGCCAGCAGCTTATTTTGGGGAGCCCTTTCCACTGAAGCTTTCTTT	CASSLFWGALSTEAFF
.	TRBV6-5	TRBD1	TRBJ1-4	TGTGCCAGCAGACGCACGGGGACAGGGTCGGAAAAACTGTTTTTT	CASRRTGTGSEKLFF
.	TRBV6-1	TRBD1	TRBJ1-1	TGTGCCAGCAGCGACAGGGACCACACTGAAGCTTTCTTT	CASSDRDHTEAFF
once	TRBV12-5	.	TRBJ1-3	TGTGCTAGTGGGACCTCCCGGCGAGGCGCTGGAAACACCATATATTTT	CASGTSRRGAGNTIYF
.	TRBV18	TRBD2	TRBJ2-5	TGTGCCAGCTCAAGACTAGCGGTCCAAGAGACCCAGTACTTC	CASSRLAVQETQYF
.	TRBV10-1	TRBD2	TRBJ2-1	TGCGCCAGCAGTGAGTCGTTAGCGGGAATATACAATGAGCAGTTCTTC	CASSESLAGIYNEQFF
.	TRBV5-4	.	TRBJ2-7	TGTGCCAGCAGCCCGGACCCCGGACTAATCTACGAGCAGTACTTC	CASSPDPGLIYEQYF
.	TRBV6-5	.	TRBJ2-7	TGTGCCAGCAGTGGGCGCGGAGGTCTCTCCTACGAGCAGTACTTC	CASSGRGGLSYEQYF
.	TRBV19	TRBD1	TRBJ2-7	TGTGCCAGTAGTGCCTCGACAGGGTCAGCGTACGAGCAGTACTTC	CASSASTGSAYEQYF
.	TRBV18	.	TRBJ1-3	TGTGCCAGCTCACCACTAGGAGACTCTGGAAACACCATATATTTT	CASSPLGDSGNTIYF
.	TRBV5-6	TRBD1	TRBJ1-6	TGTGCCAGCAGCTTGGCCCAGGGGGGAAATTCACCCCTCCACTTT	CASSLAQGGNSPLHF
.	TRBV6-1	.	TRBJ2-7	TGTGCCAGCAGTGCGTACGAGCAGTACTTC	CASSAYEQYF
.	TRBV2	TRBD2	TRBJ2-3	TGTGCCAGCAGAAGACTAGCGGGATACACAGATACGCAGTATTTT	CASRRLAGYTDTQYF
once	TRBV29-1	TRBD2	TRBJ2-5	TGCAGCGTTGATCCAGCGGGAGGGCTTAATGGGGAGACCCAGTACTTC	CSVDPAGGLNGETQYF
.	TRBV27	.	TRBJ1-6	TGTGCCAGCAGTTCGCGGGCGGGGGTTTTTTCACCCCTCCACTTT	CASSSRAGVFSPLHF
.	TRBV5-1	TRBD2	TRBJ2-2	TGCGCCAGCAGCTTGGTGGGAGGGTCCGACACCGGGGAGCTGTTTTTT	CASSLVGGSDTGELFF
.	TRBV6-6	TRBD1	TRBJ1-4	TGTGCCAGCAGTTACTCGAGGAGGGGGCCACCAGAAAAACTGTTTTTT	CASSYSRRGPPEKLFF
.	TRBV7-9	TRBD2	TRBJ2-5	TGTGCCAGCAGCCGCCTGCTAGCGGGAGTCGTCTCTCAAGAGACCCAGTACTTC	CASSRLLAGVVSQETQYF
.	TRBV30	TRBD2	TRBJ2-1	TGTGCCTGGAGTGCCTCTACGGGGGGGCCAAGTGATGAGCAGTTCTTC	CAWSASTGGPSDEQFF
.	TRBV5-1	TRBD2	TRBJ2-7	TGCGCCAGCAGCTCCGAACCGGGACTAGCCACGCACGAGCAGTACTTC	CASSSEPGLATHEQYF
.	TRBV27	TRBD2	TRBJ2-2	TGTGCCAGCAGTTTTGAGGGAGGGGCGTCCGGGGAGCTGTTTTTT	CASSFEGGASGELFF
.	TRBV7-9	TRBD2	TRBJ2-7	TGTGCCAGCAGCCATAGCGGGAGGGCTGCCGAGCAGTACTTC	CASSHSGRAAEQYF
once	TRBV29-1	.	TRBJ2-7	TGCAGCGTTGTCAGGGTGGGCTCCTACGAGCAGTACTTC	CSVVRVGSYEQYF
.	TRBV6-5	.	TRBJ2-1	TGTGCCAGCGGGGAAAGGACAGCCTACAATGAGCAGTTCTTC	CASGERTAYNEQFF
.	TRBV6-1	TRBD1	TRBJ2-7	TGTGCCACCCAGGGACAGGGGATTTCCTACGAGCAGTACTTC	CATQGQGISYEQYF
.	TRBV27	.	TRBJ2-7	TGTGCCAGCAGGTCCCGTGGGGCGGAGTACTTC	CASRSRGAEYF
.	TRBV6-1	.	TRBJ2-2	TGTGCCAGCAGGACCAGGGGCTCCGGGGAGCTGTTTTTT	CASRTRGSGELFF
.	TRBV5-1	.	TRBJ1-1	TGCGCCAGCTCAGTGGGAGAAATTAACACTGAAGCTTTCTTT	CASSVGEINTEAFF
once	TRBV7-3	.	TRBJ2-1	TGTGCCAGCAGCTTGGACTCGTACAATGAGCAGTTCTTC	CASSLDSYNEQFF
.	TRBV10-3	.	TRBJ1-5	TGTGCCATCAGTGAAGAGTTGGGCAATCAGCCCCAGCATTTT	CAISEELGNQPQHF
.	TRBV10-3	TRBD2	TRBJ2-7	TGTGCCATCAGTGGTGTAGCGGGGGACTCCTACGAGCAGTACTTC	CAISGVAGDSYEQYF
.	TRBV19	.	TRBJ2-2	TGTGCCAGTAGTATCCGGCGGGAACCCAACACCGGGGAGCTGTTTTTT	CASSIRREPNTGELFF
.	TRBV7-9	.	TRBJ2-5	TGTGCCAGCAGCTTAGTAGTGGGGGGGGCCTCCGAGACCCAGTACTTC	CASSLVVGGASETQYF
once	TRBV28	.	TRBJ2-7	TGTGCCAGCAGTTTACAGGGCAGCAACTACGAGCAGTACTTC	CASSLQGSNYEQYF